One and the same sample provided the 20 T cell receptor beta chains below, sequenced in a study of PD-1 blockade in mismatch repair-deficient tumors. Clones were read by immunoSEQ multiplex PCR, and TCRdb kept only the in-frame ones, dropping some. The sample includes under 75,000 clones, roughly 88% seen only once; the top ten take approximately 15%. Sample: peripheral blood, taken 52 weeks after starting pembrolizumab. The receptors derive from an adult with mismatch repair-deficient cancer.

This clone has just one count. The rearrangement links TRBV2 to TRBJ2-1, with 14 bases fitting TRBD2. The V gene's germline CDR1 is SNHLY and CDR2 FYNNEI. Trimming took 7 bases from V and 0 from J; bases not matched to a gene: 5. This CDR3 contains 17 residues. The CDR3, as DNA: TGTGCCAGCACTTGGACTAGCGGGAGGCACTCCTACAATGAGCAGTTCTTC. Its protein is CASTWTSGRHSYNEQFF.

The chain combines TRBV5-1 with TRBJ2-1; 9 bases align to TRBD2. V lost 4 bases and J lost 3; bases outside the gene matches: 11. The CDR3 sequence is 17 residues long. Germline CDR1 is SGHRS and CDR2 is YFSETQ. CDR3 protein: CASSIALAGLNYNEQFF. In DNA, the CDR3 is TGCGCCAGCAGCATCGCTCTAGCGGGATTGAACTACAATGAGCAGTTCTTC. The whole variable domain, filled in from reference TRBV5-1 and TRBJ2-1, reads KAGVTQTPRYLIKTRGQQVTLSCSPISGHRSVSWYQQTPGQGLQFLFEYFSETQRNKGNFPGRFSGRQFSNSRSEMNVSTLELGDSALYLCASSIALAGLNYNEQFFGPGTRLTVL.

The rearrangement links TRBV21-1 to TRBJ2-7; the table's D gene call, TRBD2, was not cross checked with the DNA. TRBV21-1 is assigned pseudogene status. This CDR3 contains 11 residues. The chain's CDR3 is CASSKALHPGF. The CDR3, as DNA: TGTGCCAGCAGCAAAGCGCTGCATCCGGGCTTC.

The V gene is TRBV7-8, the J gene TRBJ2-7; 11 positions match TRBD2. V lost 6 bases to trimming and J lost 3 bases; unmatched junction nucleotides: 7. Germline V lookup: CDR1 SGHVS, CDR2 FQNEAQ. This CDR3 has 15 residues. The CDR3 loop reads CASRLLAGAFYEQYF. The CDR3 DNA reads TGTGCCAGCAGGTTACTAGCGGGAGCCTTCTACGAGCAGTACTTC. The full variable domain, rest sourced from reference TRBV7-8 and TRBJ2-7, is GAGVSQSPRYKVAKRGQDVALRCDPISGHVSLFWYQQALGQGPEFLTYFQNEAQLDKSGLPSDRFFAERPEGSVSTLKIQRTQQEDSAVYLCASRLLAGAFYEQYFGPGTRLTVT.

The V gene is TRBV6-5, the J gene TRBJ1-1; TRBD1 matches 8 bases. From germline, CDR1 is MNHEY and CDR2 SVGAGI. The CDR3 sequence is 15 residues long. The V segment lost 4 bases and the J segment 4 bases; nucleotides outside the gene matches: 8. The CDR3 region has the DNA TGTGCCAGCAGTTCCGCTCAGGGGGCCGGCACTGAAGCTTTCTTT. Its translation: CASSSAQGAGTEAFF.

The chain joins TRBV10-3 to TRBJ2-7, with TRBD2 matching 12 bases. With V trimmed by 0 bases and J by 3 bases, 3 bases remained unmatched. The germline gives CDR1 ENHRY, CDR2 SYGVKD. CDR3 length equals 16 residues. In DNA, the CDR3 is TGTGCCATCAGTGAGTCGACTAGCGGGAGATTCTACGAGCAGTACTTC. Protein product: CAISESTSGRFYEQYF.

The sample holds a few counts of this clone. At one end the junction does not follow the germline gene, possibly because of a read error. This chain links TRBV5-4 with TRBJ2-2; D ambiguous. The CDR3 runs to 14 residues. CDR1 is SGHNT, CDR2 YYREEE, per germline (reference sequence). The CDR3 sequence: CASTLIGSTGELFF. The CDR3 DNA follows: TGTGCCAGCACCTTGATTGGTAGCACCGGGGAGCTGTTTTTT.

The rearrangement joins TRBV5-1 to TRBJ1-1; D possibly corresponds to TRBD1 (5 bases). CDR3 length: 18 residues. Germline loops: CDR1 SGHRS, CDR2 YFSETQ. V shed 4 bases and J shed 0 bases, with 22 bases lying between them. The CDR3 coding sequence is TGCGCCAGCAGCCTTAGTTTGACTCCGGGACCGCTGAACACTGAAGCTTTCTTT. This translates into CASSLSLTPGPLNTEAFF.

This clone came up a few times. The chain links TRBV30 to TRBJ1-2, with a tentative D call TRBD1 (5 bases). The germline gives CDR1 GTSNPN, CDR2 SVGIG (reference sequence). Trimming left V 4 bases short and J 1 base short, with 13 bases between. This CDR3 is 14 amino acids long. The chain's CDR3 is CAWTGSSFNYGYTF. In DNA, the CDR3 is TGTGCCTGGACAGGGTCGTCCTTTAACTATGGCTACACCTTC.

The gene calls are TRBV27 and TRBJ1-1, with D hard to call. The germline gives CDR1 MNHEY, CDR2 SMNVEV (reference sequence). The V end lost 3 bases, the J end lost 1 base, and 9 bases lay between the germline ends. CDR3 length: 14 residues. The CDR3 DNA reads TGTGCCAGCAGTTTTGGACCCGAGAACACTGAAGCTTTCTTT. Encoded protein: CASSFGPENTEAFF.

The rearrangement uses TRBV5-6 and TRBJ2-7; the match to TRBD2 covers 8 bases. After removal of 4 bases from V and 0 bases from J, the junction contained 3 bases not matched to a gene. Germline assignment: CDR1 SGHDT and CDR2 YYEEEE. The CDR3 covers 14 residues. The DNA of the CDR3 is TGTGCCAGCAGCAGAGGACTAGCCTCCTACGAGCAGTACTTC. Encoded protein: CASSRGLASYEQYF.

This rearrangement joins TRBV15 to TRBJ2-5; D assignment may be TRBD1 or TRBD2 (5 bases each). Looked up from germline, CDR1 is LNHNV and CDR2 is YYDKDF (reference sequence). The CDR3 consists of 15 residues. V was shortened by 1 base and J by 3 bases, with 12 bases between the two germline ends. In DNA, the CDR3 is TGTGCCACCAGCAGAGGCCTCGGGACCGAAGAGACCCAGTACTTC. Translating it yields CATSRGLGTEETQYF.

The chain couples TRBV12-5 to TRBJ2-1, with D maybe TRBD1 (6 bases). This CDR3 has 18 amino acids. Germline CDR1 LGHNT, CDR2 FRNRAP. Trimming took 1 base from V and 1 from J, leaving 17 bases between them. CDR3 in DNA: TGTGCTAGTGGTTTGGCCCAGACAGGCCCCGCATCCTACAATGAGCAGTTCTTC. It specifies CASGLAQTGPASYNEQFF.

This rearrangement joins TRBV4-3 to TRBJ2-7; TRBD2 might be the D (6 bases). The CDR3 runs 13 residues. V was cut by 0 bases and J by 4 bases, with 7 bases left in between. Germline CDR1 and CDR2: LGHNA and YSLEER. CDR3 region: CASSQEAGYEQYF. In nucleotides, the CDR3 is TGCGCCAGCAGCCAAGAGGCGGGATACGAGCAGTACTTC.

The chain has TRBV2 and TRBJ1-3; no clear D gene. The V gene lost 3 bases and the J gene lost 0 bases, with 15 bases spanning the gap. CDR1 is SNHLY and CDR2 is FYNNEI in the germline V gene. The CDR3 runs to 17 residues. For the CDR3, the DNA is TGTGCCAGCAGTGATTCGATTCGGCGGACCTCTGGAAACACCATATATTTT. Amino acid sequence: CASSDSIRRTSGNTIYF.

The chain is built from TRBV28 and TRBJ1-5; no clear D. The germline V gene has CDR1 MDHEN and CDR2 SYDVKM. The CDR3 has 14 amino acids. Trimming took 2 bases from V and 2 from J, leaving 7 bases between them. The CDR3 bases are TGTGCCAGCAGTTTAGTGGAGGGCAATCAGCCCCAGCATTTT. As protein: CASSLVEGNQPQHF.

This clone has more than one count but fewer than ten. The V call is TRBV5-1, the J call TRBJ2-7; D is ambiguous. This CDR3 is built from 13 residues. Germline lookup yields CDR1 SGHRS and CDR2 YFSETQ. Trimming shortened V by 5 bases and J by 3 bases, and 12 bases separated the two germline ends. CDR3 residues: CASSLHSLYEQYF. CDR3 nucleotides: TGCGCCAGCAGTCTGCACAGTCTCTACGAGCAGTACTTC.

The chain has TRBV30 and TRBJ1-3, with D possibly TRBD1 on 5 matching bases. Germline values: CDR1 GTSNPN, CDR2 SVGIG (reference sequence). The CDR3 length is 14 residues. The V gene lost 3 bases and the J gene lost 2 bases, with 11 bases spanning the gap. CDR3 nucleotide sequence: TGTGCCTGGAGGCGGGGCCTGCCTGGAAACACCATATATTTT. Amino acid sequence: CAWRRGLPGNTIYF.

The V and J genes are TRBV15 and TRBJ2-1; D is possibly TRBD1 or TRBD2 (6 bases each). Trimming removed 0 bases at V and 2 bases at J, with 11 bases between. The CDR3 has 16 amino acids. Germline V CDR1 and CDR2: LNHNV, YYDKDF (reference sequence). CDR3: CATSREAGGPYNEQFF. The CDR3 DNA reads as TGTGCCACCAGCAGAGAGGCCGGGGGCCCCTACAATGAGCAGTTCTTC. The full variable domain, in which reference TRBV15 and TRBJ2-1 provide the parts outside the CDR3, is DAMVIQNPRYQVTQFGKPVTLSCSQTLNHNVMYWYQQKSSQAPKLLFHYYDKDFNNEADTPDNFQSRRPNTSFCFLDIRSPGLGDTAMYLCATSREAGGPYNEQFFGPGTRLTVL.

This chain connects TRBV19 to TRBJ2-7; D is possibly TRBD1 (6 bases). The CDR3 totals 14 residues. Germline V lookup: CDR1 LNHDA, CDR2 SQIVND (reference sequence). V was pared by 4 bases and J by 3 bases, with 13 bases between. The CDR3 region has the DNA TGTGCCAGTAGTACCCTGGACAGAGACTACGAGCAGTACTTC. Translating it yields CASSTLDRDYEQYF.